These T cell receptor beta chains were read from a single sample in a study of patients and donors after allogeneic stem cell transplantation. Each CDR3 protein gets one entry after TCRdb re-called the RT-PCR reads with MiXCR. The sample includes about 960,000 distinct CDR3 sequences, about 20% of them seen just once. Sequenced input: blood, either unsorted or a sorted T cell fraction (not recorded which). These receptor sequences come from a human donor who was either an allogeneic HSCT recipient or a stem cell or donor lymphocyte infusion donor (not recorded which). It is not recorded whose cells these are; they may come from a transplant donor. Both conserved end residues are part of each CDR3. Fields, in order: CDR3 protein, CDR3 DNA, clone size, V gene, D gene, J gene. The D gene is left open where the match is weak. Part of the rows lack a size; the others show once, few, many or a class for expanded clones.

CDR3aa: CASSSWDGNQETQYF
CDR3nt: TGCGCCAGCAGCTCCTGGGACGGTAACCAAGAGACCCAGTACTTC
abundance: .
v_gene: TRBV5-1
d_gene: .
j_gene: TRBJ2-5

CDR3aa: CASMGLPRGKHHYEQYF
CDR3nt: TGCGCCAGCATGGGCCTCCCCCGAGGGAAGCACCACTACGAGCAGTACTTC
abundance: .
v_gene: TRBV4-1
d_gene: .
j_gene: TRBJ2-7

CDR3aa: CATSKNLAEEYEQYF
CDR3nt: TGTGCCACCTCCAAGAATTTAGCGGAGGAATACGAGCAGTACTTC
abundance: many
v_gene: TRBV24-1
d_gene: .
j_gene: TRBJ2-7

CDR3aa: CASSQMTGVNSPLHF
CDR3nt: TGTGCCAGCAGCCAGATGACAGGGGTTAATTCACCCCTCCACTTT
abundance: .
v_gene: TRBV7-8
d_gene: TRBD1
j_gene: TRBJ1-6

CDR3aa: CASSLGRGTPGNTIYF
CDR3nt: TGTGCCAGCAGCTTGGGGAGGGGGACACCTGGAAACACCATATATTTT
abundance: .
v_gene: TRBV7-2
d_gene: .
j_gene: TRBJ1-3

CDR3aa: CATRRGFADTQYF
CDR3nt: TGTGCAACTCGACGGGGGTTTGCAGATACGCAGTATTTT
abundance: few
v_gene: TRBV6-1
d_gene: .
j_gene: TRBJ2-3

CDR3aa: CASTARGSYEQYF
CDR3nt: TGTGCCAGTACGGCGCGGGGGTCCTACGAGCAGTACTTC
abundance: few
v_gene: TRBV6-1
d_gene: TRBD2
j_gene: TRBJ2-7

CDR3aa: CASSVPRDRVPNSYNEQFF
CDR3nt: TGTGCCAGCAGCGTACCCCGGGACAGGGTCCCCAACTCCTACAATGAGCAGTTCTTC
abundance: .
v_gene: TRBV9
d_gene: TRBD1
j_gene: TRBJ2-1

CDR3aa: CASNGQGQPQHF
CDR3nt: TGTGCCAGCAATGGACAGGGTCAGCCCCAGCATTTT
abundance: .
v_gene: TRBV2
d_gene: TRBD1
j_gene: TRBJ1-5

CDR3aa: CASSLTGYRDGSYEQYF
CDR3nt: TGTGCCAGCAGCCTCACGGGGTACAGGGACGGGTCCTACGAGCAGTACTTC
abundance: few
v_gene: TRBV11-2
d_gene: .
j_gene: TRBJ2-7

CDR3aa: CASSPKGDSNQPQHF
CDR3nt: TGTGCCAGCAGCCCCAAGGGGGATAGCAATCAGCCCCAGCATTTT
abundance: .
v_gene: TRBV9
d_gene: .
j_gene: TRBJ1-5

CDR3aa: CASSRGWESNQPQHF
CDR3nt: TGTGCCAGCAGTCGGGGTTGGGAGAGCAATCAGCCCCAGCATTTT
abundance: .
v_gene: TRBV27
d_gene: .
j_gene: TRBJ1-5

CDR3aa: CASSPTTGTEAFF
CDR3nt: TGCGCCAGCAGCCCTACTACAGGGACTGAAGCTTTCTTT
abundance: .
v_gene: TRBV4-3
d_gene: .
j_gene: TRBJ1-1

CDR3aa: CASSLRWANRDRMYEQYF
CDR3nt: TGTGCCAGCAGTTTAAGGTGGGCAAACCGGGACAGGATGTACGAGCAGTACTTC
abundance: .
v_gene: TRBV27
d_gene: TRBD1
j_gene: TRBJ2-7

CDR3aa: CASSTPGNREQYF
CDR3nt: TGTGCCAGCAGTACCCCCGGGAATCGGGAGCAGTACTTC
abundance: few
v_gene: TRBV12-3/TRBV12-4
d_gene: .
j_gene: TRBJ2-7

CDR3aa: CASSVFEGSDEQYF
CDR3nt: TGTGCCAGCAGCGTATTTGAGGGATCCGACGAGCAGTACTTC
abundance: few
v_gene: TRBV9
d_gene: .
j_gene: TRBJ2-7

CDR3aa: CASSFPPGVTNYGYTF
CDR3nt: TGTGCCAGCAGTTTTCCCCCGGGGGTTACCAACTATGGCTACACCTTC
abundance: .
v_gene: TRBV12-3/TRBV12-4
d_gene: .
j_gene: TRBJ1-2

CDR3aa: CASRLTSGGHLNTGELFF
CDR3nt: TGTGCCAGCAGACTCACTAGCGGGGGGCACCTAAACACCGGGGAGCTGTTTTTT
abundance: few
v_gene: TRBV12-3/TRBV12-4
d_gene: TRBD2
j_gene: TRBJ2-2

CDR3aa: CSVVGGRITDTQYF
CDR3nt: TGCAGCGTTGTGGGGGGACGAATCACAGATACGCAGTATTTT
abundance: .
v_gene: TRBV29-1
d_gene: .
j_gene: TRBJ2-3

CDR3aa: CASSPQVTYEQYF
CDR3nt: TGTGCCAGCAGCCCACAGGTAACCTACGAGCAGTACTTC
abundance: few
v_gene: TRBV7-2
d_gene: .
j_gene: TRBJ2-7

CDR3aa: CAISEGQIYEQYF
CDR3nt: TGTGCCATCAGTGAGGGGCAGATCTACGAGCAGTACTTC
abundance: .
v_gene: TRBV10-3
d_gene: .
j_gene: TRBJ2-7

CDR3aa: CASSFLPGNTEAFF
CDR3nt: TGTGCCAGCAGTTTTTTACCAGGAAACACTGAAGCTTTCTTT
abundance: few
v_gene: TRBV27
d_gene: .
j_gene: TRBJ1-1

CDR3aa: CASSFTNTEAFF
CDR3nt: TGTGCCAGCAGTTTTACCAACACTGAAGCTTTCTTT
abundance: many
v_gene: TRBV12-3/TRBV12-4
d_gene: .
j_gene: TRBJ1-1

CDR3aa: CASRSKGHSNQPQHF
CDR3nt: TGTGCCAGCAGGTCCAAGGGCCATTCGAATCAGCCCCAGCATTTT
abundance: few
v_gene: TRBV12-3/TRBV12-4
d_gene: .
j_gene: TRBJ1-5

CDR3aa: CASSPNGPPDTGELFF
CDR3nt: TGTGCCAGCTCACCAAATGGCCCACCCGACACCGGGGAGCTGTTTTTT
abundance: .
v_gene: TRBV18
d_gene: .
j_gene: TRBJ2-2

CDR3aa: CAISESVAGETDTQYF
CDR3nt: TGTGCCATCAGTGAGTCGGTAGCGGGAGAAACAGATACGCAGTATTTT
abundance: few
v_gene: TRBV10-3
d_gene: TRBD2
j_gene: TRBJ2-3

CDR3aa: CASSLAIPQGNTIYF
CDR3nt: TGTGCCAGCAGTTTAGCGATACCACAAGGAAACACCATATATTTT
abundance: few
v_gene: TRBV12-3/TRBV12-4
d_gene: .
j_gene: TRBJ1-3

CDR3aa: CASSQRTGSNSPLHF
CDR3nt: TGTGCCAGCAGTCAGAGGACAGGGTCCAATTCACCCCTCCACTTT
abundance: many
v_gene: TRBV12-3/TRBV12-4
d_gene: TRBD1
j_gene: TRBJ1-6

CDR3aa: CASSHAGTAKIYEQYF
CDR3nt: TGTGCCAGCAGTCATGCCGGGACAGCGAAAATTTACGAGCAGTACTTC
abundance: many
v_gene: TRBV12-3/TRBV12-4
d_gene: TRBD1
j_gene: TRBJ2-7

CDR3aa: CASSDCQAGGPDTGELFF
CDR3nt: TGTGCCAGCAGTGACTGTCAGGCGGGAGGGCCGGACACCGGGGAGCTGTTTTTT
abundance: few
v_gene: TRBV6-4
d_gene: TRBD2
j_gene: TRBJ2-2

CDR3aa: CASSLTGQGDASEQYF
CDR3nt: TGTGCCAGCTCACTTACAGGACAGGGAGACGCTAGCGAGCAGTACTTC
abundance: .
v_gene: TRBV18
d_gene: TRBD1
j_gene: TRBJ2-7

CDR3aa: CSATHSSGTYNEQFF
CDR3nt: TGCAGTGCTACCCATTCTAGCGGGACCTACAATGAGCAGTTCTTC
abundance: many
v_gene: TRBV20-1
d_gene: TRBD2
j_gene: TRBJ2-1

CDR3aa: CASSEWNSPLHF
CDR3nt: TGTGCCAGCAGTGAATGGAATTCACCCCTCCACTTT
abundance: few
v_gene: TRBV2
d_gene: .
j_gene: TRBJ1-6

CDR3aa: CASSRDRGQRTF
CDR3nt: TGTGCCAGCAGCCGCGACAGGGGCCAGAGAACCTTC
abundance: few
v_gene: TRBV7-2
d_gene: TRBD1
j_gene: TRBJ1-2

CDR3aa: CSAGSWLAGGTDTQYF
CDR3nt: TGCAGTGCTGGCTCCTGGCTAGCGGGGGGCACAGATACGCAGTATTTT
abundance: .
v_gene: TRBV20-1
d_gene: TRBD2
j_gene: TRBJ2-3

CDR3aa: CAAGTSDSNEQFF
CDR3nt: TGTGCCGCGGGGACTAGCGATTCCAATGAGCAGTTCTTC
abundance: .
v_gene: TRBV4-2
d_gene: TRBD2
j_gene: TRBJ2-1

CDR3aa: CASRESGPDNSPLHF
CDR3nt: TGCGCCAGCAGAGAATCGGGGCCGGATAATTCACCCCTCCACTTT
abundance: .
v_gene: TRBV5-1
d_gene: .
j_gene: TRBJ1-6

CDR3aa: CAIRGLAVSDTQYF
CDR3nt: TGTGCCATCCGGGGACTAGCGGTATCAGATACGCAGTATTTT
abundance: many
v_gene: TRBV10-3
d_gene: TRBD2
j_gene: TRBJ2-3

CDR3aa: CASSLDRGRSGTDTQYF
CDR3nt: TGTGCCAGCAGCTTAGACAGGGGGCGGTCGGGCACAGATACGCAGTATTTT
abundance: few
v_gene: TRBV7-2
d_gene: TRBD1
j_gene: TRBJ2-3

CDR3aa: CASSPGGAGARYPYNEQFF
CDR3nt: TGCGCCAGCAGCCCCGGGGGAGCGGGGGCCCGATATCCCTACAATGAGCAGTTCTTC
abundance: few
v_gene: TRBV4-3
d_gene: TRBD2
j_gene: TRBJ2-1

CDR3aa: CASSQDGTSGDYEQYF
CDR3nt: TGTGCCAGCAGCCAAGATGGGACTAGCGGGGACTACGAGCAGTACTTC
abundance: .
v_gene: TRBV4-2
d_gene: TRBD2
j_gene: TRBJ2-7

CDR3aa: CASSQTGTGGETDTQYF
CDR3nt: TGCGCCAGCAGCCAAACCGGGACAGGGGGCGAAACAGATACGCAGTATTTT
abundance: few
v_gene: TRBV4-1
d_gene: TRBD1
j_gene: TRBJ2-3

CDR3aa: CASSRSLERPQHF
CDR3nt: TGTGCCAGTAGTCGCAGCCTGGAACGGCCCCAGCATTTT
abundance: few
v_gene: TRBV19
d_gene: .
j_gene: TRBJ1-5

CDR3aa: CASSLSYDGDVTYEQYF
CDR3nt: TGTGCCAGCAGCTTATCCTACGACGGGGACGTCACCTACGAGCAGTACTTC
abundance: few
v_gene: TRBV7-6
d_gene: .
j_gene: TRBJ2-7

CDR3aa: CSARDSPGELFF
CDR3nt: TGCAGTGCTAGAGATTCGCCCGGGGAGCTGTTTTTT
abundance: few
v_gene: TRBV20-1
d_gene: .
j_gene: TRBJ2-2

CDR3aa: CASSLYRDTEAFF
CDR3nt: TGCGCCAGCAGCTTATACAGGGACACTGAAGCTTTCTTT
abundance: many
v_gene: TRBV5-1
d_gene: .
j_gene: TRBJ1-1

CDR3aa: CAWSPGQGISGYTF
CDR3nt: TGTGCCTGGAGTCCGGGACAGGGGATAAGTGGCTACACCTTC
abundance: few
v_gene: TRBV30
d_gene: TRBD1
j_gene: TRBJ1-2

CDR3aa: CASSQEWGVDTQYF
CDR3nt: TGTGCCAGCAGCCAAGAATGGGGGGTGGATACGCAGTATTTT
abundance: few
v_gene: TRBV14
d_gene: .
j_gene: TRBJ2-3

CDR3aa: CASSFGLLLTGRYEQYF
CDR3nt: TGCGCCAGCAGCTTTGGACTCCTGTTGACAGGGAGATACGAGCAGTACTTC
abundance: .
v_gene: TRBV5-1
d_gene: TRBD1
j_gene: TRBJ2-7

CDR3aa: CASSRAPSGGQETQYF
CDR3nt: TGCGCCAGCAGCCGGGCCCCATCCGGGGGCCAAGAGACCCAGTACTTC
abundance: .
v_gene: TRBV5-1
d_gene: .
j_gene: TRBJ2-5

CDR3aa: CASSPPGLEERRQFF
CDR3nt: TGTGCCAGCAGCCCGCCGGGACTAGAGGAGCGAAGGCAGTTCTTC
abundance: few
v_gene: TRBV13
d_gene: TRBD2
j_gene: TRBJ2-1

CDR3aa: CSARGSGGSTDTQYF
CDR3nt: TGCAGTGCTAGAGGTAGCGGGGGGTCCACAGATACGCAGTATTTT
abundance: few
v_gene: TRBV20-1
d_gene: TRBD2
j_gene: TRBJ2-3

CDR3aa: CASSRTRHTEAFF
CDR3nt: TGTGCCAGCAGTCGGACACGACACACTGAAGCTTTCTTT
abundance: many
v_gene: TRBV12-3/TRBV12-4
d_gene: .
j_gene: TRBJ1-1

CDR3aa: CASSRLLGVGNEQFF
CDR3nt: TGCGCCAGCAGCCGACTCCTAGGGGTAGGCAATGAGCAGTTCTTC
abundance: many
v_gene: TRBV4-3
d_gene: .
j_gene: TRBJ2-1

CDR3aa: CASSPGTRIDEQFF
CDR3nt: TGCGCCAGCAGCCCCGGGACCCGCATAGATGAGCAGTTCTTC
abundance: .
v_gene: TRBV5-1
d_gene: .
j_gene: TRBJ2-1

CDR3aa: CASSPRAALYNEQFF
CDR3nt: TGTGCCAGCTCACCGCGCGCGGCCCTCTACAATGAGCAGTTCTTC
abundance: .
v_gene: TRBV18
d_gene: .
j_gene: TRBJ2-1

CDR3aa: CASSSRDKGFSGANVLTF
CDR3nt: TGTGCCAGCAGCTCCCGGGACAAGGGTTTCTCTGGGGCCAACGTCCTGACTTTC
abundance: .
v_gene: TRBV11-1
d_gene: .
j_gene: TRBJ2-6

CDR3aa: CASSLVVRADTQYF
CDR3nt: TGTGCCAGCAGTTTAGTGGTTCGGGCAGATACGCAGTATTTT
abundance: .
v_gene: TRBV12-3/TRBV12-4
d_gene: .
j_gene: TRBJ2-3

CDR3aa: CSAHNRAFGTEAFF
CDR3nt: TGCAGTGCGCATAACAGGGCGTTCGGCACTGAAGCTTTCTTT
abundance: .
v_gene: TRBV20-1
d_gene: .
j_gene: TRBJ1-1

CDR3aa: CASSIQGDNEQYF
CDR3nt: TGTGCCAGTAGTATACAAGGAGACAACGAGCAGTACTTC
abundance: few
v_gene: TRBV19
d_gene: .
j_gene: TRBJ2-7